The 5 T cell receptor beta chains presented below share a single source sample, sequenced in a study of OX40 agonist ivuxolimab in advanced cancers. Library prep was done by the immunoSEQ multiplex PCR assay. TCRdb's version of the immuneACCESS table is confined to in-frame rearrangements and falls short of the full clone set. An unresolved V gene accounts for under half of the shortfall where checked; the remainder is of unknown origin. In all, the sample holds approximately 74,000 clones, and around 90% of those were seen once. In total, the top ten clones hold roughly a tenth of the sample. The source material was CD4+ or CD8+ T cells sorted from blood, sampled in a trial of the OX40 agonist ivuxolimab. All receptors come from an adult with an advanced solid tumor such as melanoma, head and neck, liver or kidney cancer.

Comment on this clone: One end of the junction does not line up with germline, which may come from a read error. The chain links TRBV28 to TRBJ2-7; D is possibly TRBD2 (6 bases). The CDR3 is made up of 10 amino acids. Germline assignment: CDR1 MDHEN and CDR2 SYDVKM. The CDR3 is CASSGTRSSF. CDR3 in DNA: TGTGCCAGCAGCGGGACTCGCTCCAGCTTC.

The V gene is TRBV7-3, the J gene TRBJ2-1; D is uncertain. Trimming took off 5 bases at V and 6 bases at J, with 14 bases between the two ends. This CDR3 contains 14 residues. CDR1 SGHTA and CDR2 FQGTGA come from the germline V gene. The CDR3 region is CASSSDGAANEQFF. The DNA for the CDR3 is TGTGCCAGCAGCAGCGACGGAGCAGCCAATGAGCAGTTCTTC.

CDR3 protein: CASSPGSREEKKQFF. CDR3 sequence (DNA): TGTGCCAGCTCACCAGGGAGCAGGGAGGAAAAAAAGCAGTTCTTC. The rearrangement uses TRBV18 and TRBJ2-1, with D possibly being TRBD2 (6 bases). Trimming shortened V by 2 bases and J by 11 bases, and 19 bases separated the two germline ends. In germline, CDR1 is KGHSH, CDR2 LQKENI. The CDR3 has 15 amino acids. Based on the CDR3 plus reference TRBV18 and TRBJ2-1, the full variable domain is NAGVMQNPRHLVRRRGQEARLRCSPMKGHSHVYWYRQLPEEGLKFMVYLQKENIIDESGMPKERFSAEFPKEGPSILRIQQVVRGDSAAYFCASSPGSREEKKQFFGPGTRLTVL.

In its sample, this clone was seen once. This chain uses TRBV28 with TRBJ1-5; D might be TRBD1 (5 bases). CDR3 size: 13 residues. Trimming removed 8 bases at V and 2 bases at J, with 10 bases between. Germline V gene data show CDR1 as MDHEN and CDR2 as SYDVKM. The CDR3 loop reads CASVRGGNQPQHF. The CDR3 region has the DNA TGTGCCAGCGTGAGGGGTGGCAATCAGCCCCAGCATTTT.

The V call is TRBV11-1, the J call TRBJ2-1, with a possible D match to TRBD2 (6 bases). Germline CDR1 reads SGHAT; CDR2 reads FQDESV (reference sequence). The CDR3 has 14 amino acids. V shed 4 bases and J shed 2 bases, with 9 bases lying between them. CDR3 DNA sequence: TGTGCCAGCAGCTCTAGCGCCCCCTACAATGAGCAGTTCTTC. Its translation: CASSSSAPYNEQFF.